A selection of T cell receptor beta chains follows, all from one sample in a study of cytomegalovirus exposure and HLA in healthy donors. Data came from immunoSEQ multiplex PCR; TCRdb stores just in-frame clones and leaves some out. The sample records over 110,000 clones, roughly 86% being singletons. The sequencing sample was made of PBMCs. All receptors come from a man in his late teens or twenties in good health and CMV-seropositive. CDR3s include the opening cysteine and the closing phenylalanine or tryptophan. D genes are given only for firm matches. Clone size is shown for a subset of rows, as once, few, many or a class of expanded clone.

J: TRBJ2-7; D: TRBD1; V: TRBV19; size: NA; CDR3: CASSGTAYYEQYF; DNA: TGTGCCAGTAGTGGGACAGCGTACTACGAGCAGTACTTC
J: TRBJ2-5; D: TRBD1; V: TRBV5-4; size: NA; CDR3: CASNLGQDQETQYF; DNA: TGTGCCAGCAACCTAGGACAGGACCAAGAGACCCAGTACTTC
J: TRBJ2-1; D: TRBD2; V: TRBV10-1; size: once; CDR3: CASSVGGSSYNEQFF; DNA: TGCGCCAGCAGTGTCGGGGGGAGCTCCTACAATGAGCAGTTCTTC
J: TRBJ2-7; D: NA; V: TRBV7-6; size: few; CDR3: CASSLEQVSYEQYF; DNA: TGTGCCAGCAGCTTAGAACAGGTTTCCTACGAGCAGTACTTC
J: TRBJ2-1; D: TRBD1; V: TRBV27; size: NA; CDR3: CASSEPGQGNTEQFF; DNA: TGTGCCAGCAGTGAGCCGGGACAGGGTAACACTGAGCAGTTCTTC
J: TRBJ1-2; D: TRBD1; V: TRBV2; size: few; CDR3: CASSGTGQGYGYTF; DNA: TGTGCCAGCAGTGGGACAGGGCAGGGCTATGGCTACACCTTC
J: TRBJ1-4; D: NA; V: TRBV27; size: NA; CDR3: CASSFGEKLFF; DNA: TGTGCCAGCAGTTTCGGTGAAAAACTGTTTTTT
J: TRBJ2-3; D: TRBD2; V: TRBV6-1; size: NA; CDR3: CASSEFSGVSTDTQYF; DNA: TGTGCCAGCAGTGAATTTAGCGGGGTTAGCACAGATACGCAGTATTTT
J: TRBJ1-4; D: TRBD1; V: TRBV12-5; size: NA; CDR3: CASGIGTGGWNEKLFF; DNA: TGTGCTAGTGGTATAGGGACAGGGGGTTGGAATGAAAAACTGTTTTTT
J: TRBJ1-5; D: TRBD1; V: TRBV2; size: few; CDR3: CASSMTGGNQPQHF; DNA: TGTGCCAGCAGCATGACAGGGGGCAATCAGCCCCAGCATTTT
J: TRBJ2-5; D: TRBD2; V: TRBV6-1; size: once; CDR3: CASSGGFEGGETQYF; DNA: TGTGCCAGCAGCGGGGGGTTTGAGGGCGGAGAGACCCAGTACTTC
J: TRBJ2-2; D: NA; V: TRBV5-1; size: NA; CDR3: CASSLGGTFYHRELFF; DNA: TGCGCCAGCAGCTTGGGGGGGACTTTTTACCACCGGGAGCTGTTTTTT
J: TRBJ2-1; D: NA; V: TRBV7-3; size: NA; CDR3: CASSLMGAGSLNEQFF; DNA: TGTGCCAGCAGCTTAATGGGCGCGGGAAGTCTTAATGAGCAGTTCTTC
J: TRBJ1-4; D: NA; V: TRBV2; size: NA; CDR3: CASHAWEGGAGKKLFF; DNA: TGTGCCAGCCACGCCTGGGAGGGGGGCGCTGGTAAAAAACTGTTTTTT
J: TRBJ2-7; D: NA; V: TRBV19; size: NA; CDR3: CASSTVRGDEQYF; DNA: TGTGCCAGTAGTACGGTCCGCGGGGACGAGCAGTACTTC
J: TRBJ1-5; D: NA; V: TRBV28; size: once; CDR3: CASSLQATEGNQPQHF; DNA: TGTGCCAGCAGTTTACAGGCAACTGAAGGCAATCAGCCCCAGCATTTT
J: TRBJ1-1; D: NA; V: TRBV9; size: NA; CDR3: CASSPSRELMNTEAFF; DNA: TGTGCCAGCAGCCCAAGCAGGGAACTCATGAACACTGAAGCTTTCTTT